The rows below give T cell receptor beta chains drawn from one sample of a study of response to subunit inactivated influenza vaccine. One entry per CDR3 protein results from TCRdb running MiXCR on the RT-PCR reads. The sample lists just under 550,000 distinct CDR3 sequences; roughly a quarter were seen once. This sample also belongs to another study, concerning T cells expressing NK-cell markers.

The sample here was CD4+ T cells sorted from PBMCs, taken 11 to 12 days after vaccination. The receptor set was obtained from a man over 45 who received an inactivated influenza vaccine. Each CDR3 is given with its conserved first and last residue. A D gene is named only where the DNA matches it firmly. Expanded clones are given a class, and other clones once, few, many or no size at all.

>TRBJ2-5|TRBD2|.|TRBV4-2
CASSQLLAGGGTQYF
TGTGCCAGCAGCCAACTTCTAGCGGGGGGTGGGACCCAGTACTTC
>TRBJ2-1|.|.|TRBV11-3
CASSFADYNEQFF
TGTGCCAGCAGCTTTGCGGACTACAATGAGCAGTTCTTC
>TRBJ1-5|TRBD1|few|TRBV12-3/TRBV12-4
CASSSDRDKQPQHF
TGTGCCAGCAGTTCGGACAGGGATAAGCAGCCCCAGCATTTT
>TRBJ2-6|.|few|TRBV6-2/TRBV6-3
CASRSSSTGANVLTF
TGTGCCAGCAGGTCATCATCCACCGGGGCCAACGTCCTGACTTTC
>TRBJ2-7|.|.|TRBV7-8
CASTPTRVFVSYEQYF
TGTGCCAGCACCCCAACGAGGGTATTCGTCTCCTACGAGCAGTACTTC
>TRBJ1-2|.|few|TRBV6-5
CASSSQGRSGYTF
TGTGCCAGCAGTTCACAGGGACGTAGTGGCTACACCTTC
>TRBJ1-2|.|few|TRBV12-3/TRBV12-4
CASSHRTNYGYTF
TGTGCCAGCAGTCACAGGACAAACTATGGCTACACCTTC
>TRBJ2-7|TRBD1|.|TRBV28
CASWDRGTYEQYF
TGTGCCAGCTGGGACAGGGGGACCTACGAGCAGTACTTC
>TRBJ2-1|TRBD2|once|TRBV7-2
CASRSSGGLNEQFF
TGTGCCAGCAGGTCTAGCGGGGGCCTGAATGAGCAGTTCTTC
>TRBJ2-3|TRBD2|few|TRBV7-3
CASSLTREDTQYF
TGTGCCAGCAGCTTAACGCGGGAGGATACGCAGTATTTT
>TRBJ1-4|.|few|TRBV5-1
CASSWMDGEKLFF
TGCGCCAGCAGCTGGATGGACGGTGAAAAACTGTTTTTT
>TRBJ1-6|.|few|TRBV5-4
CASSLYGLRNSPLHF
TGTGCCAGCAGCTTGTATGGGTTGCGGAATTCACCCCTCCACTTT